One and the same sample provided the 16 T cell receptor beta chains below, sequenced in a study of type 1 and type 2 diabetes patients. Amplification started from genomic DNA. The TCR beta CDR3 region was amplified using 30 forward and 13 reverse primers. Each CDR3 protein is one row after TCRdb ran MiXCR on the multiplex PCR reads. The repertoire has about 250,000 distinct CDR3 sequences, around 50% of them found once; the top ten carry around 15%. The specimen sequenced was peripheral blood mononuclear cells (PBMCs). The receptors derive from a man younger than 35 with type 2 diabetes.

This chain uses TRBV14 with TRBJ1-4, with D maybe TRBD1 (6 bases). Trimming shortened V by 4 bases and J by 7 bases, and 16 bases separated the two germline ends. The CDR3 runs to 15 residues. From germline, CDR1 is SGHDN and CDR2 FVKESK. The CDR3 DNA is TGTGCCAGCAGCCCCCAGGCAGGGGCGGGTGAAAAACTGTTTTTT. Translated: CASSPQAGAGEKLFF.

J is TRBJ2-3 and V is TRBV2; TRBD2 is a possible D gene (6 bases). Germline lookup yields CDR1 SNHLY and CDR2 FYNNEI. This CDR3 is 15 amino acids long. Between the trimmed V and J ends, which lost 2 bases and 0 bases, there was a span of 9 bases. CDR3 region: CASSELRGSTDTQYF. The CDR3 nucleotides are TGTGCCAGCAGTGAACTGCGGGGCAGCACAGATACGCAGTATTTT. Full variable domain (remainder filled in from reference TRBV2 and TRBJ2-3): EPEVTQTPSHQVTQMGQEVILRCVPISNHLYFYWYRQILGQKVEFLVSFYNNEISEKSEIFDDQFSVERPDGSNFTLKIRSTKLEDSAMYFCASSELRGSTDTQYFGPGTRLTVL.

This chain links TRBV5-1 with TRBJ2-7; no firm D call. V lost 0 bases and J 3 bases, leaving 10 bases between the germline ends. The CDR3 sequence is 14 residues long. The germline V gene encodes CDR1 SGHRS and CDR2 YFSETQ. CDR3 sequence: CASSLDSPNYEQYF. The DNA of the CDR3 is TGCGCCAGCAGCTTGGATAGCCCTAACTACGAGCAGTACTTC.

The V gene is TRBV12-5, the J gene TRBJ1-5; D unclear. The length of the CDR3 is 13 residues. Germline CDR1 LGHNT, CDR2 FRNRAP. Trimming left V 6 bases short and J 0 bases short, with 6 bases between. The chain's CDR3 is CASGPTSNQPQHF. The CDR3 DNA reads as TGTGCTAGTGGCCCAACTAGCAATCAGCCCCAGCATTTT. Complete variable domain (other parts from reference TRBV12-5 and TRBJ1-5): DARVTQTPRHKVTEMGQEVTMRCQPILGHNTVFWYRQTMMQGLELLAYFRNRAPLDDSGMPKDRFSAEMPDATLATLKIQPSEPRDSAVYFCASGPTSNQPQHFGDGTRLSIL.

In this sample, this clonotype turned up once. This sequence joins TRBV27 and TRBJ2-1; D is perhaps TRBD2 (6 bases). Trimming took off 6 bases at V and 4 bases at J, with 13 bases between the two ends. CDR1 and CDR2 (germline): MNHEY, SMNVEV (reference sequence). This CDR3 contains 14 residues. The CDR3 loop is CASSRGTEYNEQFF. The CDR3 coding sequence is TGTGCCAGCAGCCGGGGGACGGAGTACAATGAGCAGTTCTTC.

The chain couples TRBV20-1 to TRBJ1-2; unclear D gene. The germline CDR1 and CDR2 sequences are DFQATT and SNEGSKA (reference sequence). V lost 3 bases and J lost 4, with 18 bases in between. The CDR3 extends over 15 amino acids. CDR3 nucleotide sequence: TGCAGTGCTAGGGCCTTCGGGGAGGCGGTCTATGGCTACACCTTC. Encoded protein: CSARAFGEAVYGYTF.

CDR3 sequence: CAISESSGTSGDNEQFF. CDR3 in DNA: TGTGCCATCAGTGAGTCGAGTGGGACTAGCGGGGACAATGAGCAGTTCTTC. The gene calls are TRBV10-3 and TRBJ2-1; 13 positions match TRBD2. CDR1 and CDR2 (germline): ENHRY, SYGVKD. There are 17 residues in the CDR3. Germline trimming cut 0 bases from V and 5 bases from J; bases unmatched to any gene: 4.

The chain combines TRBV19 with TRBJ2-5; 9 bases fit TRBD1. V shed 6 bases, J shed 5 bases, and the junction held 10 bases outside the gene matches. The germline V gene has CDR1 LNHDA and CDR2 SQIVND (reference sequence). The CDR3 consists of 15 residues. The CDR3 DNA follows: TGTGCCAGTAGCATGGACAGGGGTATACAGGAGACCCAGTACTTC. It yields the protein CASSMDRGIQETQYF. The entire variable domain, with the rest obtained from reference TRBV19 and TRBJ2-5, is as follows: DGGITQSPKYLFRKEGQNVTLSCEQNLNHDAMYWYRQDPGQGLRLIYYSQIVNDFQKGDIAEGYSVSREKKESFPLTVTSAQKNPTAFYLCASSMDRGIQETQYFGPGTRLLVL.

This clonotype occurred a few times. This chain links TRBV7-2 with TRBJ1-1, with D uncertain. This CDR3 is built from 13 residues. With 1 base removed from V and 1 base from J, the gap between germline ends came to 4 bases. CDR1 SGHTA and CDR2 FQGNSA come from the germline V gene. The CDR3 region has the DNA TGTGCCAGCAGCTTAGGATGGAACACTGAAGCTTTCTTT. Translated, it gives CASSLGWNTEAFF.

This clonotype was detected only a few times. V is TRBV28 and J is TRBJ2-5; maybe TRBD2 (5 bases). Trimming left V 3 bases short and J 6 bases short, with 11 bases between. The CDR3 contains 13 residues. CDR1 is MDHEN, CDR2 SYDVKM, per germline. CDR3 DNA: TGTGCCAGCAGTTTTTCTCGGGGTAAGACCCAGTACTTC. As protein: CASSFSRGKTQYF.

Only a few counts were recorded for this clonotype. The chain recombines TRBV27 with TRBJ2-7; TRBD1 matches 9 bases. Germline V CDR1 and CDR2: MNHEY, SMNVEV (reference sequence). The CDR3 sequence is 14 residues long. Germline trimming cut 5 bases from V and 4 bases from J; bases unmatched to any gene: 6. CDR3 loop: CASSGTGTGYEQYF. The CDR3 DNA sequence: TGTGCCAGCAGTGGGACCGGGACAGGGTACGAGCAGTACTTC.

The chain combines TRBV12-3 or TRBV12-4 with TRBJ1-2, with 12 bases aligning to TRBD1. V was clipped by 4 bases and J by 7 bases; unmatched bases: 10. The CDR3 sequence is 16 residues long. The CDR3 region is CASSSTAGQGALGYTF. The CDR3 DNA sequence: TGTGCCAGCAGTTCAACTGCGGGACAGGGGGCACTTGGCTACACCTTC.

The CDR3 DNA sequence: TGTGCCACCAGCCCTAACCGAAGCTTCGCAACTAATGAAAAACTGTTTTTT. Protein product: CATSPNRSFATNEKLFF. The chain carries TRBV15 and TRBJ1-4; D not resolved. CDR1 and CDR2 from the germline V gene are LNHNV and YYDKDF (reference sequence). The CDR3 loop spans 17 amino acids. Trimming removed 5 bases from V and 0 bases from J, with 16 bases in between.

This chain uses TRBV5-1 with TRBJ2-5, with D perhaps TRBD1 (5 bases). Trimming took 4 bases from V and 2 from J, leaving 12 bases between them. Germline loops: CDR1 SGHRS, CDR2 YFSETQ. The CDR3 has 14 residues. Here the CDR3 reads CASSTRVGQETQYF. CDR3 bases: TGCGCCAGCAGCACCAGGGTAGGGCAAGAGACCCAGTACTTC.

The chain recombines TRBV11-2 with TRBJ1-2; D is unresolved. V lost 7 bases and J lost 0, with 12 bases in between. The CDR3 spans 14 residues. Germline V gives CDR1 SGHAT, CDR2 FQNNGV. CDR3 loop: CASTPSVTNYGYTF. CDR3 nucleotides: TGTGCCAGCACCCCCTCGGTTACTAACTATGGCTACACCTTC.

The chain employs TRBV7-2 and TRBJ2-2; possibly TRBD1 or TRBD2 for D (6 bases each). Looked up from germline, CDR1 is SGHTA and CDR2 is FQGNSA. The CDR3 is made up of 16 amino acids. The germline V and J ends were trimmed by 5 bases and 3 bases, with 16 bases remaining between them. Written as DNA, the CDR3 is TGTGCCAGCAGCACCGGGGGCCCGCCTTACACCGGGGAGCTGTTTTTT. Its protein is CASSTGGPPYTGELFF.